This T cell receptor beta chain was retrieved from a study of blood T cell repertoires in COVID-19. Study overall: The origin of the acute and convalescent COVID-19 samples was the United States, Italy and Spain. The cDNA or gDNA used as material had been derived from T cells, B-cell-depleted T cells, or PBMCs.

Sequenced by immunoSEQ multiplex PCR; TCRdb stores in-frame clones only, minus some. The sample yields more than 100,000 clones, about 90% seen once. Seattle's cohort entered during active infection and was followed longitudinally. Per the germline V gene, CDR1 is MNHEY and CDR2 is SVGAGI. This CDR3 has 12 residues. Comment on this clone: Compared with germline, one end of the junction differs, possibly owing to a read error.

Material: peripheral blood. The sequence was obtained from a woman aged 55-69 years with COVID-19, enrolled during active disease. The chain recombines TRBV6-5 with TRBJ2-3; unclear D gene. The CDR3 bases are TGTGCCAGCAGTTCACGAACAGCTACGCAGTATTTT. It yields the protein CASSSRTATQYF.